This T cell receptor beta chain was profiled in a study of blood T cell repertoires in COVID-19. Across the whole study: COVID-19 samples from acute and convalescent phases originated in the United States, Italy and Spain. T cells, B-cell-depleted T cells, or PBMCs supplied cDNA or gDNA.

V lost 5 bases to trimming and J lost 6 bases; unmatched junction nucleotides: 11. Looked up from germline, CDR1 is MNHEY and CDR2 is SVGEGT. The CDR3 is 16 residues long. In the authors' methods: Reference gene primers were amplified, and this amplification served to estimate nucleated cell counts. Produced via immunoSEQ multiplex PCR; TCRdb's table is partial and in-frame only. The V and J calls and clone size are taken from that table; D and trimming were inferred from the DNA. The profile shows about 140,000 clones, around 73% of them singletons. J is TRBJ2-1 and V is TRBV6-2 or TRBV6-3, with TRBD2 identical over 9 bases. The source of this sequence is a woman aged 45-65 years with active or convalescent COVID-19. Sample: peripheral blood. CDR3 residues: CASSRALAGGPNEQFF. CDR3 DNA: TGTGCCAGCAGTAGGGCCCTGGCGGGGGGGCCCAATGAGCAGTTCTTC.